This T cell receptor (beta chain) was profiled in a study of cytomegalovirus exposure and HLA in healthy donors. Across the study: A data release that came early held approximately 85 million unique TCRs from HLA-typed donors.

With 6 bases removed from V and 0 bases from J, the gap between germline ends came to 6 bases. Germline V gene lookup returns CDR1 KGHSH and CDR2 LQKENI. The CDR3 is 13 amino acids. The PCR used 60 Vbeta and 13 Jbeta primers. The protocol was immunoSEQ multiplex PCR, while the TCRdb copy is restricted to in-frame clones and leaves out a portion. This table holds more than 85,000 clones, more than 60% found once. V gene TRBV18 combines with J gene TRBJ1-5, with D perhaps matching TRBD1 (6 bases). The source of this sequence is a young man in good health and CMV-seronegative. Sample: PBMCs. The CDR3 region has the DNA TGTGCCAGCTCGACAGGTAGCAATCAGCCCCAGCATTTT. Its protein product is CASSTGSNQPQHF.